This TCR beta chain stems from a study of T cell repertoires in cytomegalovirus infection. Study context: It was the public TCR beta signatures that indicated both CMV infection and matching HLA type.

Findings of the study overall: HLA-C-restricted CMV clonotypes gave the most frequent clonotype in two of eight donors. The cumulative frequency of public TCR beta families distinguished individuals who carried CMV together with the relevant HLA.

In TCRdb, the reads were re-called with MiXCR into one record per CDR3 protein. The table shows about 530,000 distinct CDR3 sequences, with about 26% occurring only once. CDR1 is ENHRY, CDR2 SYGVKD, per germline. V lost 5 bases to trimming and J lost 2 bases; unmatched junction nucleotides: 10. The CDR3 loop spans 16 amino acids. This clonotype occurred a few times. Its matching antigen is unknown. The clonotype was recovered from a human donor in good health (CMV status not recorded). Some clones in this sample may be carry-over from other donors' samples. The source material was PBMCs. V is TRBV10-3 and J is TRBJ2-3; 7 positions agree with TRBD1. Written as DNA, the CDR3 is TGTGCCATCAGTCTTCCGGGACAGATAGTCACAGATACGCAGTATTTT. It is translated as CAISLPGQIVTDTQYF.